A selection of T cell receptor beta chains follows, all from one sample in a study of cytomegalovirus exposure and HLA in healthy donors. Using immunoSEQ multiplex PCR, the repertoire was profiled, and TCRdb retains in-frame clones only, with some absent. Altogether about 82,000 clones are present, over 9% being singletons, with the ten largest covering approximately 25%. Specimen: PBMCs. The receptor source for this set is a man in his 60s in good health and CMV-seropositive. Both conserved end residues are part of each CDR3. Each record gives: clone size, CDR3 length, V gene, D gene, J gene, CDR3 DNA, CDR3 protein. D genes are given only for firm matches. Some rows mark clone size as missing; the rest say once, few, many or name a class of expanded clone.

NA	13	TRBV7-9	TRBD1	TRBJ2-1	TGTGCCAGCAGCTTAGCAGGGGACAGGGTCGGGATCTTC	CASSLAGDRVGIF
NA	14	TRBV28	NA	TRBJ2-5	TGTGCCAGCAGTATTCCCGACACAGCCCGGACCCAGTACTTC	CASSIPDTARTQYF
few	15	TRBV6-6	TRBD1	TRBJ1-2	TGTGCCAGCAGTTACTCGGTGGGACAGGGCTATGGCTACACCTTC	CASSYSVGQGYGYTF
few	15	TRBV15	NA	TRBJ1-1	TGTGCCACCAGCAGACCCAGGGGCCTGAACACTGAAGCTTTCTTT	CATSRPRGLNTEAFF
few	14	TRBV6-5	NA	TRBJ1-1	TGTGCCAGCAAGCGACCGGGGGGTAACACTGAAGCTTTCTTT	CASKRPGGNTEAFF
NA	14	TRBV5-1	NA	TRBJ2-3	TGCGCCAGCAAGACAGGCTCCTTCACAGATACGCAGTATTTT	CASKTGSFTDTQYF
NA	15	TRBV7-9	TRBD1	TRBJ2-1	TGTGCCAGCAGATACCCCGGGACAGGGTACAATGAGCAGTTCTTC	CASRYPGTGYNEQFF
NA	11	TRBV30	NA	TRBJ1-2	TGTGCCTGGGGCTCGAACTATGGCTACACCTTC	CAWGSNYGYTF
NA	15	TRBV7-2	NA	TRBJ2-3	TGTGCCAGCAGCTTGTGGGGACTCCGCACAGATACGCAGTATTTT	CASSLWGLRTDTQYF
few	14	TRBV7-2	TRBD1	TRBJ1-4	TGTGCCAGCAGCTCACAGGGGGATTGGGAAAAACTGTTTTTT	CASSSQGDWEKLFF
NA	15	TRBV5-1	NA	TRBJ2-5	TGCGCCAGCAGCTTGCTGGGGGGTAGGGGAGAGACCCAGTACTTC	CASSLLGGRGETQYF
NA	14	TRBV7-2	TRBD1	TRBJ1-5	TGTGCCAGCAGCTCAGGGGGTAGCAATCAGCCCCAGCATTTT	CASSSGGSNQPQHF
few	17	TRBV21-1	NA	TRBJ1-1	TGTGCCAGCAGCAAAGGGCGACAGAAGCAATCGAACACTGAAGCTTTCTTT	CASSKGRQKQSNTEAFF
few	14	TRBV15	TRBD1	TRBJ1-2	TGTGCCACCAGCTCCTCCGGGACAGGGTTGGGCTACACCTTC	CATSSSGTGLGYTF
NA	17	TRBV18	NA	TRBJ2-6	TGTGCCAGCTCACCGAGTAAAGGGAGCTCTGGGGCCAACGTCCTGACTTTC	CASSPSKGSSGANVLTF
NA	16	TRBV7-2	NA	TRBJ1-1	TGTGCCAGCAGCTCCGTTGGTGCGGGGGGGGCGACTGAAGCTTTCTTT	CASSSVGAGGATEAFF
NA	15	TRBV7-7	TRBD2	TRBJ2-5	TGTGCTAGCAGCCGGACTAGCGGGGACCAAGAGACCCAGTACTTC	CASSRTSGDQETQYF
NA	14	TRBV28	NA	TRBJ2-1	TGTGCCAGTCAGGGGATGAGCTCCTACAATGAGCAGTTCTTC	CASQGMSSYNEQFF
few	12	TRBV30	NA	TRBJ2-3	TGTGCCTGGAGTCCCTTAGGGGCCGTTCCGTATTTT	CAWSPLGAVPYF
NA	16	TRBV29-1	TRBD2	TRBJ2-5	TGCAGCGTTCTGATATCAGCGGGGGGGGAGGGTGAGACCCAGTACTTC	CSVLISAGGEGETQYF
few	13	TRBV28	NA	TRBJ1-4	TGTGCCAGCATAGGTGACTACGCAGAAAAACTGTTTTTT	CASIGDYAEKLFF
NA	13	TRBV7-2	NA	TRBJ1-2	TGTGCCAGCAGCTTACAGGATAATGTGGGCTACACCTTC	CASSLQDNVGYTF
NA	13	TRBV30	NA	TRBJ1-5	TGTGCCTGGAGACAGGGTGGAAATCAGCCCCAGCATTTT	CAWRQGGNQPQHF
NA	15	TRBV5-1	TRBD2	TRBJ2-7	TGCGCCAGCAGCCCACAAAGCGGGAGAACTGACGAGCAGTACTTC	CASSPQSGRTDEQYF
few	15	TRBV27	NA	TRBJ2-5	TGTGCCAGCACCCTAAGGGGGGGGGCGGGAGAGACCCAGTACTTC	CASTLRGGAGETQYF
NA	14	TRBV27	NA	TRBJ2-7	TGTGCCAGCAGCCTAGCACCAGAGACCTACGAGCAGTACTTC	CASSLAPETYEQYF
NA	13	TRBV5-4	NA	TRBJ1-5	TGTGCCAGCAGCTCTGGGGGGAATCAGCCCCAGCATTTT	CASSSGGNQPQHF
few	13	TRBV2	NA	TRBJ2-1	TGTGCCAGCAGTGGGACAGACCGAAGTGAGCAGTTCTTC	CASSGTDRSEQFF
few	13	TRBV29-1	NA	TRBJ2-2	TGCAGCGGCACCCAAGGGGTGGCCGGGGAGCTGTTTTTT	CSGTQGVAGELFF